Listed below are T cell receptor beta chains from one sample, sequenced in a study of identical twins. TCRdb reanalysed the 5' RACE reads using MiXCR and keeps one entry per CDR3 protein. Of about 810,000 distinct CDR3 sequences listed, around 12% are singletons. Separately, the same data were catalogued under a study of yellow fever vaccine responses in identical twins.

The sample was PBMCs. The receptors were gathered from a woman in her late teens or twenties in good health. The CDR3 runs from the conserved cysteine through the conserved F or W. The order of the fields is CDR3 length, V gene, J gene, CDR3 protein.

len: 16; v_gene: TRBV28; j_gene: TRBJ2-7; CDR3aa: CASSLFASGSSYEQYF
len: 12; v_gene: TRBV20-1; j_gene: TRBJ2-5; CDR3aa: CSARKVGETQYF
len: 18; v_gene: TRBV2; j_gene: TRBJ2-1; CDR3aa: CTICLERLGQGSYNEQFF
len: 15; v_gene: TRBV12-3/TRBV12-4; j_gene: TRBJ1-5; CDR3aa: CASSLRSGTGQPQHF
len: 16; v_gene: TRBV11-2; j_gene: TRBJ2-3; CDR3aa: CASSPWTSGRADTQYF
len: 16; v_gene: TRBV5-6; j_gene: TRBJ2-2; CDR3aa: CASSWDGSGNTGELFF
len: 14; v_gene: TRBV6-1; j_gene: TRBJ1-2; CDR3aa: CASTTRRQNYGYTF
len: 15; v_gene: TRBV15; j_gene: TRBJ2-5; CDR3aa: CATSRDELAGETQYF
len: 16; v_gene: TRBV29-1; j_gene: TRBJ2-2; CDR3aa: CSVESPTGGDTGELFF
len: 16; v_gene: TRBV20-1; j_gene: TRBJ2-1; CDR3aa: CSARETSGRTYNEQFF
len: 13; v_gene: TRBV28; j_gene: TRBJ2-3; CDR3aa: CASSPGLAGAEDF
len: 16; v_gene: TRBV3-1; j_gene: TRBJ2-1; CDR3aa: CASSSGGLAGNNEQFF
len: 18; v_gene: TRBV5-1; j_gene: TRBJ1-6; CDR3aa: CASSFQTGTANHNSPLHF
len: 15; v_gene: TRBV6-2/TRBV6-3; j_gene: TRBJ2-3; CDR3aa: CASSTRQGAHLGQYF
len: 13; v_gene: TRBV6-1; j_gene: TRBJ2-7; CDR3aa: CASSTIPGYEQYF
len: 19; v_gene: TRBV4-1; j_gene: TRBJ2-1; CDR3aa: CASSPMAPEAGLPYNEQFF
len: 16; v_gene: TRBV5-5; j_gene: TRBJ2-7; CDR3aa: CASRLGLAGVGDEQYF
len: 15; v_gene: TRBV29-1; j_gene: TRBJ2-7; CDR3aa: CSVAIDRISSYEQYF
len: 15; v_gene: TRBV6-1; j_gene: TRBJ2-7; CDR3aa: CASAGLAGGPHEQYF
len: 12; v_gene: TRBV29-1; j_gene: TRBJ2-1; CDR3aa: CSAGTGGNEQFF
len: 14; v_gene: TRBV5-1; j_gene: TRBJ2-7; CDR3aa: CASSTPPDFYEQYF
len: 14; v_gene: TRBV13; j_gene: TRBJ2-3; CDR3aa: CASSSWERVDTQYF
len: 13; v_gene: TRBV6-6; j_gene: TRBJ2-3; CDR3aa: CASSYFDRDTQYF
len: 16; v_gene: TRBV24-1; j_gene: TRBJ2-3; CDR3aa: CATSETSGRSTDTQYF
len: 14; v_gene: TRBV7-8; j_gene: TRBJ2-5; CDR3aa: CASSLSSRQETQYF
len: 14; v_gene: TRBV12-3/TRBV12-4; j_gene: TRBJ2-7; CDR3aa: CASSSQGKEYEQYF
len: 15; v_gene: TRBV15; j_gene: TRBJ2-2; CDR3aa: CATSRERGNPGELFF
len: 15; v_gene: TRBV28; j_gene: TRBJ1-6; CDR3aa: CASSPGEGRNSPLHF
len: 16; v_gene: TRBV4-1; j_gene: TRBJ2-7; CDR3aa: CASSQGAAGGPYEQYF
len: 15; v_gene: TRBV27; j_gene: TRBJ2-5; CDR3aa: CASMWFWGEGETQYF
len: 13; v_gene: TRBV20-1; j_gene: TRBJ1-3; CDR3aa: CSAPMDGRNTIYF
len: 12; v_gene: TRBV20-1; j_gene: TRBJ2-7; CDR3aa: CSARLADYEQYF
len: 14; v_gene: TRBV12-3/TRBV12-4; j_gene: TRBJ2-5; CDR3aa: CASSSLDRGETQYF
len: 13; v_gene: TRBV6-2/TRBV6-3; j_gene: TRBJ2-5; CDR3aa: CASSYSLSETQYF
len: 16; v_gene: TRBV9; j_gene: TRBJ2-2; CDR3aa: CASSVTGLGNTGELFF
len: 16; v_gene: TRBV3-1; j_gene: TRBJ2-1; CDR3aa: CASSQGWRSSYNEQFF
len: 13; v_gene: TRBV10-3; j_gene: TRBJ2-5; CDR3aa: CAISVEFQETQYF
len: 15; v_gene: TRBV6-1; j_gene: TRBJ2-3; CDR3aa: CASSTTGGEGDTQYF
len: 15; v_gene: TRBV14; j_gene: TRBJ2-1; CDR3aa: CASSLSGGSWILQFF
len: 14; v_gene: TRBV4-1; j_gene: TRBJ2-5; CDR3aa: CASSQTGTAETQYF
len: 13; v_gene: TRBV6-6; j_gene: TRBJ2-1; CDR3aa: CASSGGSYNEQFF
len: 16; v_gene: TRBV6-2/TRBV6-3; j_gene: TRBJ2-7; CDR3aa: CASSYPGQGLSYEQYF
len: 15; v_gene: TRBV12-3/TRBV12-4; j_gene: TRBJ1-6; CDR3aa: CASNEQGMGNSPLHF
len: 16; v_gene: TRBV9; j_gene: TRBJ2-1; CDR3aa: CASSVVPSGSGNEQFF
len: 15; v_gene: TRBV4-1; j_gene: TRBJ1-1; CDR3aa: CASSQDPGRNTEAFF
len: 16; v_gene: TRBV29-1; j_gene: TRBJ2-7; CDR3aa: CSVEARRDLGPYEQYF
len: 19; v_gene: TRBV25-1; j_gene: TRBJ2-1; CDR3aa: CASSGKKGQGGGSYNEQFF
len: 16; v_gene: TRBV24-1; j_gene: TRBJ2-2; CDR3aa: CATSDRGTPNTGELFF
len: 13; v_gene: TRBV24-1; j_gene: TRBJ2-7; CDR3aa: CATMGDSSYEQYF
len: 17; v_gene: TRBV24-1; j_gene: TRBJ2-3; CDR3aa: CATSDPGRQTSTDTQYF
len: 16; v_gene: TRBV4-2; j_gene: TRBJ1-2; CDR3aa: CASSQDSKRESYGYTF
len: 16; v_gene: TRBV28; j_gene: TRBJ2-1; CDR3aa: CASSHSSGRGYNEQFF
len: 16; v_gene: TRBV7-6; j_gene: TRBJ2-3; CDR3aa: CASSSELLAGGATQYF
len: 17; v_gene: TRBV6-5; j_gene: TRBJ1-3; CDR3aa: CASSYSNPRLSGNTIYF
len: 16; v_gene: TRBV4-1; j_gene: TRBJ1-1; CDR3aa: CASSPPAGSMNTEAFF
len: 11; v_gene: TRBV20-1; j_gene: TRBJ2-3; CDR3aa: CSAGTTDTQYF
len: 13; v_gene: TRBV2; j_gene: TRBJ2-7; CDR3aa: CASSLAGVGEQYF
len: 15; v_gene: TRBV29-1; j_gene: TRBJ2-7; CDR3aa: CSVWTRGEGSYEQYF
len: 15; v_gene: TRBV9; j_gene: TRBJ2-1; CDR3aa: CASSVAPGAYNEQFF
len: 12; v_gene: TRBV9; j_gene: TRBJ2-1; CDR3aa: CASSGYYNEQFF